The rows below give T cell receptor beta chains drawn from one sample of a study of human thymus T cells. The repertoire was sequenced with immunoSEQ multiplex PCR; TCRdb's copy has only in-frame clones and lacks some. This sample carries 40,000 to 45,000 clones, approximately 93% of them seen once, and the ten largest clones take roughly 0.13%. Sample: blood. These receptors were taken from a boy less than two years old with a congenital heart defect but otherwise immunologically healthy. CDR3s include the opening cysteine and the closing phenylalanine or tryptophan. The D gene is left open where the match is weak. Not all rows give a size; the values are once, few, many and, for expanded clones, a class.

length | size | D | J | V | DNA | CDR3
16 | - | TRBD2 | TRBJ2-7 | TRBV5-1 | TGCGCCAGCAGCTTGGGTTGGCGGGGGGGCCTATACGAGCAGTACTTC | CASSLGWRGGLYEQYF
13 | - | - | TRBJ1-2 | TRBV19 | TGTGCCAGTAGTTTCTTATTATTCTATGGCTACACCTTC | CASSFLLFYGYTF
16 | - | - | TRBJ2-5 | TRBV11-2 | TGTGCCAGCAGCTTAGATTGGGGAGCTAGACAAGAGACCCAGTACTTC | CASSLDWGARQETQYF
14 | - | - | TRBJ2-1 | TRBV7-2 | TGTGCCAGCAGGCTAGCAATAGCGTCCAATGAGCAGTTCTTC | CASRLAIASNEQFF
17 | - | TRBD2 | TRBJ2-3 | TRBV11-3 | TGTGCCAGCAGCTTAGGGGGACTAGCGGGATTCACAGATACGCAGTATTTT | CASSLGGLAGFTDTQYF
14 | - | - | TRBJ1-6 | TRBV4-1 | TGCGCCAGCAGCCAAGACAAATATAATTCACCCCTCCACTTT | CASSQDKYNSPLHF
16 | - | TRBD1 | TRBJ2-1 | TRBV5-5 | TGTGCCAGCAGCCGTTGGACAGGGGGCTTAGACAATGAGCAGTTCTTC | CASSRWTGGLDNEQFF
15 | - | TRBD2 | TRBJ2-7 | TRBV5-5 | TGTGCCAGCAGCTTGGTGGGGACTAGCGGCTACGAGCAGTACTTC | CASSLVGTSGYEQYF
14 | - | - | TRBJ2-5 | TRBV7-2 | TGTGCCAGCAGCACCGGGACGCACCAAGAGACCCAGTACTTC | CASSTGTHQETQYF
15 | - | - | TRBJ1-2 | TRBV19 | TGTGCCAGTAGTCGCACAGGGCCATTACTCTATGGCTACACCTTC | CASSRTGPLLYGYTF
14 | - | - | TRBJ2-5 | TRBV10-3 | TGTGCCATCAGTGGGCTCAGGTACCAAGAGACCCAGTACTTC | CAISGLRYQETQYF
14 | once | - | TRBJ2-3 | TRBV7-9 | TGTGCCAGCAGCAAAGAGGCAGTGGCAGATACGCAGTATTTT | CASSKEAVADTQYF
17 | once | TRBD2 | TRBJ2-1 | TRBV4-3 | TGCGCCAGCAGCCAAGATCTAGCGGGGGGATCCTACAATGAGCAGTTCTTC | CASSQDLAGGSYNEQFF
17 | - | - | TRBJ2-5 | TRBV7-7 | TGTGCTAGCAGCTTAAACCCCGTAAGAGGGTCGGGAGAGACCCAGTACTTC | CASSLNPVRGSGETQYF
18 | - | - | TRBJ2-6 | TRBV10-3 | TGTGCCATCAGTGGTCTTCCCCAGGCACGGTCTGGGGCCAACGTCCTGACTTTC | CAISGLPQARSGANVLTF
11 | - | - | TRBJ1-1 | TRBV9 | TGTGCCAGCAGCGCGGTTACTGAAGCTTTCTTT | CASSAVTEAFF
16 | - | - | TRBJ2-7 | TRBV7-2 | TGTGCCAGCAGCTCCCCACCCCCTGGGAGCTCCTACGAGCAGTACTTC | CASSSPPPGSSYEQYF
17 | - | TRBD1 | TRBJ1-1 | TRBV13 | TGTGCCAGCAGCTTCACCTGGATTCACAGGGGAGAAACTGAAGCTTTCTTT | CASSFTWIHRGETEAFF
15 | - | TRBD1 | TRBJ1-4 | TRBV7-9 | TGTGCCAGCAGCCCTCAGGGGGCACCTAATGAAAAACTGTTTTTT | CASSPQGAPNEKLFF
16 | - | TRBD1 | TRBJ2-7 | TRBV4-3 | TGCGCCAGCAGCCAAGATCGGGCAGGGGGCTCCTACGAGCAGTACTTC | CASSQDRAGGSYEQYF
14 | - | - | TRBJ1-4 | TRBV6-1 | TGTGCCAGCAGTACCGGACAGCATAATGAAAAACTGTTTTTT | CASSTGQHNEKLFF
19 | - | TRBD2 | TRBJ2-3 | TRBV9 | TGTGCCAGCAGCTCCCGACTAGCGGGGGGGCAGGAACGCACAGATACGCAGTATTTT | CASSSRLAGGQERTDTQYF
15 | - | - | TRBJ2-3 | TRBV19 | TGTGCCAGTAGTATAGATGGAGACGGTTTAGATACGCAGTATTTT | CASSIDGDGLDTQYF
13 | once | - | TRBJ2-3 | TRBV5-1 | TGCGCCAGCAGCTTGGACAGCACAGATACGCAGTATTTT | CASSLDSTDTQYF
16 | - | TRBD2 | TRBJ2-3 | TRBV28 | TGTGCCAGCAGTTTATGGGCTAGCGGGGGAACAGATACGCAGTATTTT | CASSLWASGGTDTQYF
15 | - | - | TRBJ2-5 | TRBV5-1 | TGCGCCACCCGGCCCCGGGGGGCTCCCCAAGAGACCCAGTACTTC | CATRPRGAPQETQYF
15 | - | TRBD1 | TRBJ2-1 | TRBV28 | TGTGCCAGCACCCCTGACAGGGACGGCCACAATGAGCAGTTCTTC | CASTPDRDGHNEQFF
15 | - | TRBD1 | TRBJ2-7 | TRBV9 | TGTGCCAGCAGCTTCCCGGGACAGCGAAACTACGAGCAGTACTTC | CASSFPGQRNYEQYF
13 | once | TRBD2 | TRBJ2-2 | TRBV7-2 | TGTGCCAGCAGCTTGGGACTAGCCGGGGAGCTGTTTTTT | CASSLGLAGELFF
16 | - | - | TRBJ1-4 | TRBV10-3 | TGTGCCATCAGTGCCCGACAGGTTGCAACTAATGAAAAACTGTTTTTT | CAISARQVATNEKLFF
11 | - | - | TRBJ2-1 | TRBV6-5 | TGTGCCAGCAGACAGGGCAATGAGCAGTTCTTC | CASRQGNEQFF
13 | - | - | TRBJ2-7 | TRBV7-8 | TGTGCCAGCAGCTTAGGGGGCACCTACGAGCAGTACTTC | CASSLGGTYEQYF
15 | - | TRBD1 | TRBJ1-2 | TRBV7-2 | TGTGCCAGCAGCTTAGGGACAGGGGGCAACTATGGCTACACCTTC | CASSLGTGGNYGYTF
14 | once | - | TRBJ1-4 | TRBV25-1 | TGTGCCAGCAGTGAATTTAGACAGGACGAAAAACTGTTTTTT | CASSEFRQDEKLFF
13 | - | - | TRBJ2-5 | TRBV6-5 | TGTGCCAGCAGCCCCGGCGGACAAGAGACCCAGTACTTC | CASSPGGQETQYF
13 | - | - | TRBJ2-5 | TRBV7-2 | TGTGCCAGCAGCTTGACGGTCCACGAGACCCAGTACTTC | CASSLTVHETQYF
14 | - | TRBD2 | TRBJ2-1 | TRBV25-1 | TGTGCCAGCAGTGTAACCTGGGGGGGGAATGAGCAGTTCTTC | CASSVTWGGNEQFF
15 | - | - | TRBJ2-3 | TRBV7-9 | TGTGCCAGCAGCTTAGGTCTGGGGTCCTTAGATACGCAGTATTTT | CASSLGLGSLDTQYF
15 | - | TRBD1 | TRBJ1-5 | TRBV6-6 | TGTGCCAGCAGTGTACAGGGGGCTAGCAATCAGCCCCAGCATTTT | CASSVQGASNQPQHF
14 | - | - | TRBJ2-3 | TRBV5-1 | TGCGCCAGCAGCCTGGACAGCCCAACAGATACGCAGTATTTT | CASSLDSPTDTQYF
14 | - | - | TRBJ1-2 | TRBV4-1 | TGCGCCAGCAGCCAAGATCAGGGAACTTATGGCTACACCTTC | CASSQDQGTYGYTF
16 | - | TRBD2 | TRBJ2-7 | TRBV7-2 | TGTGCCAGCAGCCGAACCGGGACTAGCGGCTCCTACGAGCAGTACTTC | CASSRTGTSGSYEQYF
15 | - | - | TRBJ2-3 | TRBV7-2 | TGTGCCAGCAGCTTAATAAGCGCCACCACAGATACGCAGTATTTT | CASSLISATTDTQYF
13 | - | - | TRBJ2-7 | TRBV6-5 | TGTGCCAGCACTTCTATCAACTCCTACGAGCAGTACTTC | CASTSINSYEQYF
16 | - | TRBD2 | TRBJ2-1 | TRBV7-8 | TGTGCCAGCAGCCCCCCGACCACTAGCGGGGGCAATGAGCAGTTCTTC | CASSPPTTSGGNEQFF
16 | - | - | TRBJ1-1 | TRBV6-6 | TGTGCCAGCAAGCTCCCAAGGAGCGATATGAACACTGAAGCTTTCTTT | CASKLPRSDMNTEAFF
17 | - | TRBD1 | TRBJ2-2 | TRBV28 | TGTGCCAGCAGTTCCTCGGGACAGGGGGCGGGGACCGGGGAGCTGTTTTTT | CASSSSGQGAGTGELFF
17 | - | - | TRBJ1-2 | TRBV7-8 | TGTGCCAGCAGCCCTCGCTTAACAAAGGGACGGAGCTATGGCTACACCTTC | CASSPRLTKGRSYGYTF
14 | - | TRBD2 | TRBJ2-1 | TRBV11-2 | TGTGCCAGCAGAGCGGGGGGGCCTTACGCTGAGCAGTTCTTC | CASRAGGPYAEQFF